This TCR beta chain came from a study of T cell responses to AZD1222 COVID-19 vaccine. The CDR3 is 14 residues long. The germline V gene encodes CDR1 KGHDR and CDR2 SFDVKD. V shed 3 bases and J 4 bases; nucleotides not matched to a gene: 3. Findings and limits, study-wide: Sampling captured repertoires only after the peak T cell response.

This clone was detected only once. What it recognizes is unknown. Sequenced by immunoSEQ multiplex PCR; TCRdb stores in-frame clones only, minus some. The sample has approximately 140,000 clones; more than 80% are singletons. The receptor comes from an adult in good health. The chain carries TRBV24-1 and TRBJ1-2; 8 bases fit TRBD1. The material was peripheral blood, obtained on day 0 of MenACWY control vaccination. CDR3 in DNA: TGTGCCACCAGTGATCGAGACAGGGGCTATGGCTACACCTTC. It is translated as CATSDRDRGYGYTF.